This entry concerns a single T cell receptor beta chain. The data stem from a study of blood T cell repertoires in COVID-19. Overall study context: Both acute and convalescent COVID-19 samples were obtained from the United States, Italy and Spain.

Method: immunoSEQ multiplex PCR; TCRdb's copy keeps in-frame clones and lacks some. The sample shows around 400,000 clones, around 87% of them seen only once. The CDR3 is made up of 17 amino acids. The ends were cut back, 1 base at V and 7 bases at J, with 22 bases in the middle. Germline CDR1 SGHAT, CDR2 FQNNGV. The sequence came from a woman aged 25 to 39 with COVID-19, enrolled during active disease. Sequences were obtained from peripheral blood. J is TRBJ1-2 and V is TRBV11-2, with D maybe TRBD1 (6 bases). Written as DNA, the CDR3 is TGTGCCAGCAGCTTAGCTTTTAGGGTCAGGGGACAATTTGGCTACACCTTC. Translating it yields CASSLAFRVRGQFGYTF.